This T cell receptor beta chain came from a study of technical replicates of blood from a few donors (dated by TCRdb to about 2017). The protocol used for the library was the immunoSEQ multiplex PCR assay. TCRdb took this table from immuneACCESS and kept in-frame rearrangements with V and J called. Such tables lack part of the clones; where checked against another copy, unresolved V genes explain under half of the gap, and the rest is unexplained. Within this sample are tens of thousands of clones, with less than 98% of them counted one time only. The ten largest clonotypes hold approximately 0.26% of the sample. As to this clone: Its antigen target is currently unknown. Base quality data are lacking; no much larger clone is found one base away.

The trim is 2 bases for V and 0 bases for J, with a gap of 13 bases between the germline ends. The CDR3 has 16 amino acids, counting the end cysteine and phenylalanine. Only the CDR3 DNA is retained, 48 bases long and in frame from the first base. Reading the germline V gene gives CDR1 MNHNS and CDR2 SASEGT. Sequenced input: T cells isolated from PBMCs. The chain is assembled from TRBV6-1 and TRBJ1-2; the D gene cannot be resolved reliably. The receptor comes from a human donor in good health. At the DNA level, the sequence is TGTGCCAGCAGTGAATTGGGGAAACTAGCTAACTATGGCTACACCTTC. Translated, it gives CASSELGKLANYGYTF.